Shown below are 10 T cell receptor beta chains from a single sample sequenced in a study of T cells in women clearing cervical HPV infection. TCRdb keeps only in-frame clones here, not all; method: immunoSEQ multiplex PCR. The listing contains some 43,000 clones. Sequencing used blood buffy coat. The receptors here all came from a woman between 18 and 69 years old with a cervical HPV16 infection that either progressed to CIN3+ or cleared (not recorded which).

CDR3 amino acids: CASQKAGSGANVLTF. The covered CDR3 bases are TGTGCCAGCCAGAAGGCGGGATCTGGGGCCAACGTC. The chain is built from TRBV14 and TRBJ2-6; a possible D gene is TRBD2 (6 bases). Read sequence stops 3 residues before the CDR3 end, and the germline J gene provides the missing end. Germline V gene sequence: CDR1 SGHDN, CDR2 FVKESK. CDR3 size: 15 residues. The ends were cut back, 8 bases at V and 1 base at J, with 12 bases in the middle.

Turning to this clone: Read coverage stops 3 residues before the CDR3 terminus; the germline J gene supplies the remainder. This chain connects TRBV7-2 to TRBJ1-2; TRBD1 is a possible D gene (6 bases). The germline gives CDR1 SGHTA, CDR2 FQGNSA. The CDR3 consists of 15 residues. The covered CDR3 bases are TGTGCCAGCATGAGAAGGGGGGGTGGGCCCAATGAC. Translation: CASMRRGGGPND. From start to end, the CDR3 is CASMRRGGGPNDYTF. The entire variable domain, with the rest obtained from reference TRBV7-2 and TRBJ1-2, is as follows: GAGVSQSPSNKVTEKGKDVELRCDPISGHTALYWYRQSLGQGLEFLIYFQGNSAPDKSGLPSDRFSAERTGGSVSTLTIQRTQQEDSAVYLCASMRRGGGPNDYTFGSGTRLTVV.

On this clone: The CDR3 end falls 3 residues outside the read, so it is completed with the germline J gene. The chain links TRBV18 to TRBJ2-7, with D maybe TRBD2 (6 bases). This CDR3 is built from 15 residues. The germline V and J ends were trimmed by 4 bases and 0 bases, with 13 bases remaining between them. Germline V gives CDR1 KGHSH, CDR2 LQKENI. CDR3 DNA, as far as it was read: TGTGCCAGCTCACGGGACTCCCGGAGCTCCTACGAG. It translates to CASSRDSRSSYE. The entire CDR3 protein reads CASSRDSRSSYEQYF.

Comment on this clone: The read ends 3 residues before the CDR3 terminus; that terminus is restored from the germline J gene. The chain carries TRBV18 and TRBJ2-2; TRBD1 agrees at 10 bases. The CDR3 sequence is 18 residues long. Per the germline V gene, CDR1 is KGHSH and CDR2 is LQKENI. The CDR3 DNA, read in part, is TGTGCCAGCTCCCTATTGGACAGGGGGAGCTCTGGGGCCAACGTG. Protein sequence: CASSLLDRGSSGANV. The whole CDR3 reads CASSLLDRGSSGANVLFF.

Details on this clone: The read ends 3 residues shy of where the CDR3 ends; the end is completed using the germline J gene. This chain uses TRBV20-1 with TRBJ1-5; TRBD1 aligns across 7 bases. After removal of 3 bases from V and 6 bases from J, the junction contained 5 bases not matched to a gene. Germline CDR1 reads DFQATT; CDR2 reads SNEGSKA (reference sequence). This CDR3 is built from 13 residues. CDR3 amino acids: CSARDPGGQPQHF. The CDR3 bases that were read are TGCAGTGCTAGGGACCCAGGGGGTCAGCCC.

On this clone itself: Read data end 3 residues before the CDR3 end; the end is taken from the germline J gene. At the DNA level, this CDR3 is encoded by other sequences in the same sample as well. The V and J genes are TRBV18 and TRBJ2-3, with D maybe TRBD1 (6 bases). The CDR3 covers 18 residues. In germline, CDR1 is KGHSH, CDR2 LQKENI. The CDR3 region is CASSPRKRTGTAQETQYF. The CDR3 bases that were read are TGTGCCAGCTCACCAAGGAAGCGTACAGGGACGGCTCAAGAGACG.

As to this clone: The sequence runs out 3 residues before the end of the CDR3; the remainder is reconstructed from the germline J gene. The chain recombines TRBV29-1 with TRBJ1-1, with D tentatively TRBD1 (5 bases). This CDR3 spans 13 amino acids. V gave up 7 bases and J gave up 4 bases, with 16 bases separating them. Looked up from germline, CDR1 is SQVTM and CDR2 is ANQGSEA. The part of the CDR3 DNA that was read is TGCAGCGGCGGGGCGGGGGGAGGCACTGAA. Translated: CSGGAGGGTE. The CDR3 in full is CSGGAGGGTEAFF.

Notes on this clone: The CDR3 end falls 3 residues outside the read, so it is completed with the germline J gene. The chain employs TRBV12-3 or TRBV12-4 and TRBJ2-4; 8 bases agree with TRBD2. Trimming took 6 bases from V and 0 from J; bases not matched to a gene: 10. The CDR3 is made up of 17 amino acids. The chain's CDR3 is CASSPRSGGRAKNIQYF. CDR3 bases read: TGTGCCAGCAGCCCTAGGAGCGGGGGACGAGCCAAAAACATT.

In regard to this clone: Read sequence stops 3 residues before the CDR3 end, and the germline J gene provides the missing end. The J gene is TRBJ2-3, the V gene TRBV7-9; D is unresolved. V was shortened by 5 bases and J by 0 bases, with 6 bases between the two germline ends. Germline CDR1 and CDR2: SEHNR and FQNEAQ (reference sequence). This CDR3 spans 13 amino acids. The covered CDR3 bases are TGTGCCAGCAGCCAACGGAGCACAGATACG. Encoded protein: CASSQRSTDT. In full, the CDR3 reads CASSQRSTDTQYF.

Comments on this clone: The read finishes 3 residues shy of the CDR3 end, and the germline J gene is used to complete it. The chain carries TRBV7-8 and TRBJ1-2; D might be TRBD1 (5 bases). Trimming removed 3 bases from V and 2 bases from J, with 19 bases in between. CDR1 and CDR2 (germline): SGHVS, FQNEAQ. The CDR3 is made up of 17 amino acids. CDR3 region: CASSFQTVIRLNYGYTF. CDR3 DNA, as far as it was read: TGTGCCAGCAGCTTCCAGACAGTCATACGGTTGAACTATGGC.